These T cell receptor beta chains were read from a single sample in a study of blood T cell repertoires in COVID-19. Repertoires were generated with immunoSEQ multiplex PCR, while TCRdb's copy carries only in-frame clones and drops some. The sample carries around 150,000 clones, approximately 86% recorded once. Sample: peripheral blood. These receptors were collected from a woman aged 60-75 years who had recovered from COVID-19. The CDR3 runs from the conserved cysteine through the conserved F or W. Each record gives: J gene, V gene, clone size, D gene, CDR3 protein, CDR3 DNA. A D gene is named only where the DNA matches it firmly. Expanded clones are given a class, and other clones once, few, many or no size at all.

J: TRBJ1-2; V: TRBV28; size: .; D: TRBD1; CDR3: CASISTGRISGYTF; DNA: TGTGCCAGCATATCGACAGGGAGGATTAGTGGCTACACCTTC
J: TRBJ2-2; V: TRBV14; size: .; D: .; CDR3: CASSQGLFSTGELFF; DNA: TGTGCCAGCAGCCAGGGACTTTTTAGTACCGGGGAGCTGTTTTTT
J: TRBJ2-7; V: TRBV6-5; size: .; D: .; CDR3: CASSSRDNYEQYF; DNA: TGTGCCAGCAGTAGCCGGGACAACTACGAGCAGTACTTC
J: TRBJ1-5; V: TRBV7-8; size: few; D: .; CDR3: CASSLTTTGRNQPQHF; DNA: TGTGCCAGCAGCTTGACAACCACTGGGAGAAATCAGCCCCAGCATTTT
J: TRBJ2-7; V: TRBV6-5; size: .; D: .; CDR3: CASSYSGEQYF; DNA: TGTGCCAGCAGTTACAGCGGCGAGCAGTACTTC
J: TRBJ2-2; V: TRBV5-4; size: .; D: TRBD1; CDR3: CASSFRQGGTGELFF; DNA: TGTGCCAGCAGCTTCCGACAGGGGGGGACCGGGGAGCTGTTTTTT
J: TRBJ1-2; V: TRBV7-2; size: .; D: TRBD1; CDR3: CASSPTPGQAPNYGYTF; DNA: TGTGCCAGCAGCCCGACCCCGGGACAGGCGCCTAACTATGGCTACACCTTC
J: TRBJ2-5; V: TRBV7-9; size: many; D: .; CDR3: CASSASGFYQETQYF; DNA: TGTGCCAGCAGTGCCTCGGGGTTTTATCAAGAGACCCAGTACTTC
J: TRBJ2-3; V: TRBV9; size: .; D: .; CDR3: CASSLGAGATDTQYF; DNA: TGTGCCAGTTCTTTAGGGGCAGGGGCCACAGATACGCAGTATTTT
J: TRBJ2-1; V: TRBV5-1; size: .; D: TRBD1; CDR3: CASSRSGTGGDEQFF; DNA: TGCGCCAGCAGCCGCTCCGGGACAGGGGGCGATGAGCAGTTCTTC
J: TRBJ2-3; V: TRBV6-2/TRBV6-3; size: .; D: TRBD2; CDR3: CASSLGLAGGLTDTQYF; DNA: TGTGCCAGCAGTTTGGGACTAGCGGGGGGGCTGACAGATACGCAGTATTTT
J: TRBJ1-3; V: TRBV15; size: .; D: .; CDR3: CATSNILGFSSGNTIYF; DNA: TGTGCCACCAGCAATATTCTAGGCTTCAGCTCTGGAAACACCATATATTTT
J: TRBJ2-7; V: TRBV10-3; size: once; D: .; CDR3: CAISAGSEQYF; DNA: TGTGCCATCTCTGCAGGGTCCGAGCAGTACTTC
J: TRBJ2-3; V: TRBV3-1/TRBV3-2; size: .; D: .; CDR3: CASSPSSYTDTQYF; DNA: TGTGCCAGCAGCCCTTCGAGTTACACAGATACGCAGTATTTT
J: TRBJ2-7; V: TRBV13; size: .; D: TRBD1; CDR3: CASSLVDRGREQYF; DNA: TGTGCCAGCAGCTTAGTGGACAGGGGTAGGGAGCAGTACTTC
J: TRBJ1-1; V: TRBV18; size: once; D: .; CDR3: CASSLGHSNTEAFF; DNA: TGTGCCAGCTCACTGGGACACTCGAACACTGAAGCTTTCTTT
J: TRBJ1-1; V: TRBV10-1; size: .; D: .; CDR3: CASSDSLEGTEAFF; DNA: TGCGCCAGCAGTGACAGTTTGGAGGGCACTGAAGCTTTCTTT
J: TRBJ2-7; V: TRBV6-1; size: .; D: TRBD2; CDR3: CASSGGTSGASYEQYF; DNA: TGTGCCAGCAGTGGAGGGACTAGCGGGGCGTCCTACGAGCAGTACTTC
J: TRBJ2-7; V: TRBV6-5; size: .; D: .; CDR3: CASSPRSHEQYF; DNA: TGTGCCAGCAGTCCCAGAAGTCACGAGCAGTACTTC
J: TRBJ1-6; V: TRBV7-8; size: once; D: .; CDR3: CASSPVTGNYSPLHF; DNA: TGTGCCAGCAGCCCAGTAACAGGGAACTATTCACCCCTCCACTTT
J: TRBJ1-3; V: TRBV7-6; size: .; D: .; CDR3: CASSPGGGQIFSGNTIYF; DNA: TGTGCCAGCAGCCCCGGCGGGGGACAAATATTCTCTGGAAACACCATATATTTT
J: TRBJ2-5; V: TRBV10-3; size: once; D: .; CDR3: CAISVQGSGEETQYF; DNA: TGTGCCATCAGCGTACAGGGGTCGGGGGAAGAGACCCAGTACTTC
J: TRBJ2-3; V: TRBV6-5; size: .; D: .; CDR3: CASTRLGSFDTQYF; DNA: TGTGCCAGCACTCGCCTAGGGAGCTTCGATACGCAGTATTTT
J: TRBJ2-3; V: TRBV12-5; size: .; D: TRBD2; CDR3: CASASSGRTDTQYF; DNA: TGTGCTAGTGCCTCTAGCGGTCGCACAGATACGCAGTATTTT
J: TRBJ2-2; V: TRBV5-5; size: .; D: TRBD1; CDR3: CASSWDRGAGELFF; DNA: TGTGCCAGCAGCTGGGACAGGGGGGCCGGGGAGCTGTTTTTT
J: TRBJ2-3; V: TRBV6-1; size: .; D: .; CDR3: CAGSEENYLPLTDTQYF; DNA: TGTGCCGGCAGTGAAGAAAACTACCTTCCTCTTACAGATACGCAGTATTTT
J: TRBJ2-7; V: TRBV20-1; size: once; D: TRBD1; CDR3: CSASSIWGQGLSYEQYF; DNA: TGCAGTGCTAGTTCGATCTGGGGACAGGGGTTATCCTACGAGCAGTACTTC
J: TRBJ1-5; V: TRBV5-5; size: .; D: TRBD1; CDR3: CASSSTGVFNQPQHF; DNA: TGTGCCAGCAGCTCAACAGGGGTCTTTAATCAGCCCCAGCATTTT
J: TRBJ2-5; V: TRBV18; size: few; D: TRBD2; CDR3: CASTGLAGGQETQYF; DNA: TGTGCCAGCACCGGACTAGCGGGGGGCCAAGAGACCCAGTACTTC
J: TRBJ2-7; V: TRBV11-3; size: .; D: TRBD2; CDR3: CASSLGLAGHDEQYF; DNA: TGTGCCAGCAGCTTAGGACTAGCGGGGCACGACGAGCAGTACTTC
J: TRBJ1-3; V: TRBV18; size: .; D: .; CDR3: CASSSGLPGTGNTIYF; DNA: TGTGCCAGCTCATCGGGACTCCCAGGGACTGGAAACACCATATATTTT
J: TRBJ2-2; V: TRBV2; size: .; D: TRBD2; CDR3: CASRAGATNTGELFF; DNA: TGTGCCAGCAGAGCGGGGGCCACGAACACCGGGGAGCTGTTTTTT
J: TRBJ2-5; V: TRBV7-8; size: .; D: TRBD2; CDR3: CATAYTSGGWETQYF; DNA: TGTGCCACAGCTTATACTAGCGGGGGATGGGAGACCCAGTACTTC
J: TRBJ1-3; V: TRBV5-1; size: few; D: .; CDR3: CASSQTPLSGNTIYF; DNA: TGCGCCAGCAGCCAGACACCGCTCTCTGGAAACACCATATATTTT
J: TRBJ1-2; V: TRBV6-6; size: .; D: TRBD1; CDR3: CASSPPLDREGAYGYTF; DNA: TGTGCCAGCAGTCCCCCCCTGGACAGGGAGGGGGCCTATGGCTACACCTTC
J: TRBJ2-7; V: TRBV9; size: .; D: TRBD2; CDR3: CASSVASGVIFSEQYF; DNA: TGTGCCAGCAGCGTGGCTAGCGGGGTAATCTTTTCCGAGCAGTACTTC
J: TRBJ2-5; V: TRBV15; size: .; D: .; CDR3: CATERVPQETQYF; DNA: TGTGCCACCGAGAGAGTTCCCCAAGAGACCCAGTACTTC
J: TRBJ1-5; V: TRBV18; size: .; D: TRBD1; CDR3: CASSPFRDSRNQPQHF; DNA: TGTGCCAGCTCACCCTTCCGGGACAGCCGCAATCAGCCCCAGCATTTT
J: TRBJ1-1; V: TRBV30; size: .; D: .; CDR3: CAWSDSRVGGKAFF; DNA: TGTGCCTGGAGTGATAGCAGGGTTGGGGGGAAAGCTTTCTTT
J: TRBJ2-1; V: TRBV24-1; size: .; D: .; CDR3: CATSDSQVAQSSYNEQFF; DNA: TGTGCCACCAGTGATTCCCAGGTCGCACAGAGCTCCTACAATGAGCAGTTCTTC
J: TRBJ1-2; V: TRBV28; size: .; D: .; CDR3: CASSLPPGVGGDYGYTF; DNA: TGTGCCAGCAGTTTACCCCCGGGGGTAGGCGGGGACTATGGCTACACCTTC
J: TRBJ2-7; V: TRBV20-1; size: .; D: TRBD2; CDR3: CSASRWGASGTYEQYF; DNA: TGCAGTGCTAGTCGGTGGGGGGCTAGCGGGACCTACGAGCAGTACTTC